This entry lists 13 T cell receptor beta chains sequenced from one sample in a study of OX40 agonist ivuxolimab in advanced cancers. Repertoires were generated with immunoSEQ multiplex PCR, while TCRdb's copy carries only in-frame clones and drops some. The table has 72,000 or so clones, almost 90% seen once. The input for sequencing was CD4+ or CD8+ T cells sorted from blood, taken in a trial of the OX40 agonist ivuxolimab. Source of these receptors: an adult with an advanced solid tumor such as melanoma, head and neck, liver or kidney cancer.

The sample holds one count of this clone. The chain employs TRBV5-6 and TRBJ1-6; D is perhaps TRBD1 (6 bases). V was cut by 4 bases and J by 0 bases, with 17 bases left in between. The CDR3 spans 18 residues. Germline V gene data show CDR1 as SGHDT and CDR2 as YYEEEE. The CDR3 is CASSEKTGWSSYNSPLHF. CDR3 nucleotide sequence: TGTGCCAGCAGCGAGAAGACAGGCTGGAGCTCCTATAATTCACCCCTCCACTTT.

V and J are TRBV18 and TRBJ1-1; D is perhaps TRBD1 (5 bases). Germline assignment: CDR1 KGHSH and CDR2 LQKENI. Trimming shortened V by 4 bases and J by 5 bases, and 11 bases separated the two germline ends. The CDR3 is 13 residues long. The CDR3 sequence: CASSLQDRTEAFF. The DNA for the CDR3 is TGTGCCAGCTCACTACAGGATAGAACTGAAGCTTTCTTT.

The chain recombines TRBV14 with TRBJ2-3; 12 nucleotides align to TRBD2. Germline V gene sequence: CDR1 SGHDN, CDR2 FVKESK. The CDR3 loop spans 17 amino acids. V dropped 1 base and J dropped 1; count of bases not matched to a gene: 3. The DNA of the CDR3 is TGTGCCAGCAGCCAAGTCCGGACTAGCGGGGGCACAGATACGCAGTATTTT. Encoded protein: CASSQVRTSGGTDTQYF.

In its sample, this clone was seen once. The chain is built from TRBV18 and TRBJ1-1; no clear D. CDR3 length equals 13 residues. Trimming shortened V by 4 bases and J by 0 bases, and 6 bases separated the two germline ends. The germline gives CDR1 KGHSH, CDR2 LQKENI. The CDR3 loop is CASSRALNTEAFF. The DNA for the CDR3 is TGTGCCAGCTCACGGGCCTTGAACACTGAAGCTTTCTTT.

The chain uses TRBV15 and TRBJ2-1, with 7 bases fitting TRBD2. Germline V lookup: CDR1 LNHNV, CDR2 YYDKDF (reference sequence). With V trimmed by 3 bases and J by 1 base, 3 bases remained unmatched. The CDR3 spans 15 residues. The CDR3 spells CATSSQAGSYNEQFF. For the CDR3, the DNA is TGTGCCACCAGCAGCCAAGCGGGATCCTACAATGAGCAGTTCTTC. Full variable domain (outside the CDR3, taken from reference TRBV15 and TRBJ2-1): DAMVIQNPRYQVTQFGKPVTLSCSQTLNHNVMYWYQQKSSQAPKLLFHYYDKDFNNEADTPDNFQSRRPNTSFCFLDIRSPGLGDTAMYLCATSSQAGSYNEQFFGPGTRLTVL.

As for this clone: One end of the junction fails to match germline, which may point to a read error. The rearrangement links TRBV6-5 to TRBJ2-1; 12 positions agree with TRBD2. The CDR3 spans 15 residues. The germline V gene encodes CDR1 MNHEY and CDR2 SVGAGI. CDR3 in amino acids: CAGSSSGRVGNEQFF. CDR3 bases: TGTGCCGGCAGTTCTAGCGGGAGGGTTGGCAATGAGCAGTTCTTC.

This clone occurred once. The rearrangement uses TRBV28 and TRBJ1-5; TRBD1 might be the D (5 bases). Germline assignment: CDR1 MDHEN and CDR2 SYDVKM. This CDR3 has 13 amino acids. V gave up 6 bases and J gave up 2 bases, with 8 bases separating them. The CDR3 DNA sequence: TGTGCCAGCAGGGGGGGTGGCAATCAGCCCCAGCATTTT. Translating gives CASRGGGNQPQHF.

The chain employs TRBV7-2 and TRBJ2-7; TRBD1 matches 8 bases. The CDR3 has 14 amino acids. The trim removed 5 bases at V and 6 bases at J, leaving 9 bases unmatched. In germline, CDR1 is SGHTA, CDR2 FQGNSA. Written as DNA, the CDR3 is TGTGCCAGCAGCCCAGGGACAGGCCCTCTCGAGCAGTACTTC. Its translation: CASSPGTGPLEQYF.

The rearrangement joins TRBV27 to TRBJ1-5; the match to TRBD1 covers 7 bases. The CDR3 has 15 residues. CDR1 is MNHEY and CDR2 is SMNVEV in the germline V gene (reference sequence). J was trimmed by 9 bases and V by 6 bases; bases with no gene match: 14. The DNA for the CDR3 is TGTGCCAGCAGGACCGAGGGGGACAGATGCTGGCCCCAGCATTTT. Translated: CASRTEGDRCWPQHF.

Regarding this clone: Germline and junction disagree at one end, which may indicate a read error. The chain is built from TRBV2 and TRBJ1-6; TRBD1 agrees at 8 bases. The V gene's germline CDR1 is SNHLY and CDR2 FYNNEI. CDR3 size: 14 residues. The CDR3 region has the DNA TGTGCCAGCAAACCGACAGGGGTGCTTTCACTCCTCCACTTT. It is translated as CASKPTGVLSLLHF.

The CDR3 reads CASSGGLSGEQYF. CDR3 coding DNA: TGTGCCAGCAGTGGGGGTCTTTCGGGTGAGCAGTACTTC. The rearrangement links TRBV7-2 to TRBJ2-7; perhaps D is TRBD1 or TRBD2 (5 bases each). Trimming shortened V by 6 bases and J by 7 bases, and 16 bases separated the two germline ends. This CDR3 contains 13 residues. CDR1 SGHTA and CDR2 FQGNSA come from the germline V gene. The entire variable domain, with the rest obtained from reference TRBV7-2 and TRBJ2-7, is as follows: GAGVSQSPSNKVTEKGKDVELRCDPISGHTALYWYRQSLGQGLEFLIYFQGNSAPDKSGLPSDRFSAERTGGSVSTLTIQRTQQEDSAVYLCASSGGLSGEQYFGPGTRLTVT.

This clone appeared once. The chain has TRBV5-6 and TRBJ1-2; D remains ambiguous. Germline V gene data show CDR1 as SGHDT and CDR2 as YYEEEE. V lost 4 bases to trimming and J lost 4 bases, with 20 bases between them. This CDR3 has 16 residues. This chain's CDR3 is CASSPENKQPSYGYTF. DNA of the CDR3: TGTGCCAGCAGCCCAGAAAATAAACAGCCTTCCTATGGCTACACCTTC.

The chain couples TRBV4-2 to TRBJ2-7; D uncertain. In germline, CDR1 is LGHNA, CDR2 YNFKEQ. Trimming removed 0 bases at V and 0 bases at J, with 15 bases between. CDR3 size: 17 residues. In nucleotides, the CDR3 is TGTGCCAGCAGCCAAGACCAAGATCTTAGGAGCTCCTACGAGCAGTACTTC. This translates into CASSQDQDLRSSYEQYF.